One and the same sample provided the 5 T cell receptor beta chains below, sequenced in a study of cytomegalovirus exposure and HLA in healthy donors. Researchers ran the PCR with 60 Vbeta and 13 Jbeta primers. The assay was immunoSEQ multiplex PCR, and TCRdb's table has in-frame clones only and misses some. The data contain roughly 200,000 clones, roughly a tenth of them singletons. Sequenced material: PBMCs. The receptors shown here come from a woman aged 25 to 39 in good health and CMV-seropositive.

This clone was observed a few times. This chain connects TRBV27 to TRBJ2-3; D possibly corresponds to TRBD1 (6 bases). The CDR3 spans 17 residues. V lost 4 bases to trimming and J lost 2 bases, with 19 bases between them. Germline-derived CDR1 and CDR2 are MNHEY and SMNVEV (reference sequence). CDR3 protein: CASSSLDSTGITDTQYF. The CDR3 DNA sequence: TGTGCCAGCAGTTCCCTCGACTCGACAGGTATCACAGATACGCAGTATTTT.

This clone appeared a few times. This chain uses TRBV29-1 with TRBJ1-1, with D tentatively TRBD1 (6 bases). The CDR3 length is 13 residues. Trimming left V 4 bases short and J 0 bases short, with 9 bases between. The germline gives CDR1 SQVTM, CDR2 ANQGSEA. The CDR3 sequence is CSVAHRVNTEAFF. The DNA of the CDR3 is TGCAGCGTTGCTCACAGGGTGAACACTGAAGCTTTCTTT.

The V call is TRBV5-1, the J call TRBJ1-2, with unresolved D. V lost 2 bases and J lost 5, with 10 bases in between. This CDR3 spans 13 amino acids. The germline gives CDR1 SGHRS, CDR2 YFSETQ. CDR3 region: CASSLHSAYGYTF. Written as DNA, the CDR3 is TGCGCCAGCAGCTTACATTCCGCTTATGGCTACACCTTC.

This clone was counted between two and nine times. The chain carries TRBV21-1 and TRBJ2-5; the D call of TRBD1 is as the table states it, not checked on the DNA. TRBV21-1 is a pseudogene locus. The CDR3 spans 18 residues. CDR3 region: CASILTGWVLGDEETQYF. CDR3 bases: TGTGCCAGCATCTTGACAGGGTGGGTCCTGGGTGATGAAGAGACCCAGTACTTC.

This clone was seen a few times. J is TRBJ1-3 and V is TRBV27; no clear D gene. Germline-derived CDR1 and CDR2 are MNHEY and SMNVEV (reference sequence). Trimming removed 4 bases at V and 0 bases at J, with 4 bases between. This CDR3 contains 13 residues. In DNA form, the CDR3 reads TGTGCCAGCAGTTCATTCTCTGGAAACACCATATATTTT. Its protein is CASSSFSGNTIYF.